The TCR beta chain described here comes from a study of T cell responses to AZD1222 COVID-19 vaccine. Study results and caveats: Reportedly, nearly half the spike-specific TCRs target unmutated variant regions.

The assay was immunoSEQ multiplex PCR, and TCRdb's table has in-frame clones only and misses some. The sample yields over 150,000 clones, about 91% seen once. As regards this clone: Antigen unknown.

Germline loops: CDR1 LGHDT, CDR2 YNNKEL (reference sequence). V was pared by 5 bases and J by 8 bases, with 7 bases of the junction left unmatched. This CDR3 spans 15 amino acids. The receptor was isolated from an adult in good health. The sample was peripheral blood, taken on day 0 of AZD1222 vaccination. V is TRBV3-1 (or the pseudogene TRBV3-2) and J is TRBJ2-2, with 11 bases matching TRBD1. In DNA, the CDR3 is TGTGCCAGCAGCTCGGACAGGGGGCGCTCTGGGGAGCTGTTTTTT. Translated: CASSSDRGRSGELFF.